The 15 T cell receptor beta chains presented below share a single source sample, sequenced in a study of OX40 agonist ivuxolimab in advanced cancers. The table came from immunoSEQ multiplex PCR; TCRdb's copy has only in-frame clones and leaves some out. The table has about 88,000 clones, 85% to 90% seen once. The sample was CD4+ or CD8+ T cells sorted from blood, taken in a trial of the OX40 agonist ivuxolimab. These receptors originate from an adult with an advanced solid tumor such as melanoma, head and neck, liver or kidney cancer.

The genes are TRBV29-1 and TRBJ1-2; 11 bases are shared with TRBD1. Unmatched junction bases numbered 6, after V lost 5 bases and J lost 7 bases. Per the germline V gene, CDR1 is SQVTM and CDR2 is ANQGSEA. The CDR3 totals 13 residues. The CDR3 region has the DNA TGCAGCGTTATGGACAGGGGGCCGGGTGGCTACACCTTC. It yields the protein CSVMDRGPGGYTF.

The chain employs TRBV5-6 and TRBJ1-4, with D unresolved. V lost 3 bases, J lost 0 bases, and 9 bases lay in between. This CDR3 comprises 15 residues. Germline V lookup: CDR1 SGHDT, CDR2 YYEEEE. CDR3 loop: CASSSMGATNEKLFF. The CDR3, as DNA: TGTGCCAGCAGCTCGATGGGTGCAACTAATGAAAAACTGTTTTTT.

The chain carries TRBV21-1 and TRBJ1-4; TRBD1 is the table's D call and was not checked against the DNA. TRBV21-1 is a pseudogene locus. There are 17 residues in the CDR3. The CDR3 sequence: CASSNFNRGLTNEKLFF. As DNA, the CDR3 is TGTGCCAGCAGCAATTTCAACAGGGGGCTAACTAATGAAAAACTGTTTTTT.

The rearrangement links TRBV28 to TRBJ1-2; D remains unclear. V dropped 3 bases and J dropped 5 bases, with 10 bases sitting between them. The CDR3 has 13 residues. From germline, CDR1 is MDHEN and CDR2 SYDVKM. In DNA form, the CDR3 reads TGTGCCAGCAGTTTTAACGTTTTATATGGCTACACCTTC. Translation gives CASSFNVLYGYTF.

The V and J genes are TRBV10-3 and TRBJ1-3; no reliable D call. The CDR3 spans 13 residues. Germline V gene lookup returns CDR1 ENHRY and CDR2 SYGVKD. Trimming cost V 7 bases and J 0 bases, with 7 bases left between them. CDR3 bases: TGTGCCATCAAGCCGTCCTCTGGAAACACCATATATTTT. This encodes CAIKPSSGNTIYF.

The CDR3 loop is CASSRGGYTF. Here the CDR3 DNA reads TGTGCCAGCAGCCGGGGGGGCTACACCTTC. The chain links TRBV14 to TRBJ1-2, with a possible D match to TRBD1 (5 bases). With 4 bases removed from V and 8 bases from J, the gap between germline ends came to 5 bases. The CDR3 extends over 10 amino acids. Per germline, CDR1 SGHDN and CDR2 FVKESK. Full variable domain (missing parts from reference TRBV14 and TRBJ1-2): EAGVTQFPSHSVIEKGQTVTLRCDPISGHDNLYWYRRVMGKEIKFLLHFVKESKQDESGMPNNRFLAERTGGTYSTLKVQPAELEDSGVYFCASSRGGYTFGSGTRLTVV.

This sequence joins TRBV7-6 and TRBJ1-3; D ambiguous. CDR3 size: 14 residues. The V gene's germline CDR1 is SGHVS and CDR2 FNYEAQ. Between the trimmed V and J ends, which lost 0 bases and 0 bases, there was a span of 3 bases. CDR3 protein: CASSLAGSGNTIYF. CDR3 bases: TGTGCCAGCAGCTTAGCAGGCTCTGGAAACACCATATATTTT.

The gene calls are TRBV7-6 and TRBJ1-2, with 11 bases aligning to TRBD1. Germline V lookup: CDR1 SGHVS, CDR2 FNYEAQ. The CDR3 is 16 residues long. J lost 4 bases, V lost 1 base, and 5 bases had no gene match. CDR3 coding DNA: TGTGCCAGCAGCTTAGGAGGACAGGGGGCCGGCTATGGCTACACCTTC. Translating it yields CASSLGGQGAGYGYTF.

The chain combines TRBV20-1 with TRBJ1-2, with D possibly matching TRBD1 (5 bases). The CDR3 totals 11 residues. Germline V gives CDR1 DFQATT, CDR2 SNEGSKA (reference sequence). V lost 3 bases and J lost 6, with 8 bases in between. In nucleotides, the CDR3 is TGCAGTGCTAGTAGGGGAGATGGCTACACCTTC. Translating it yields CSASRGDGYTF.

The chain recombines TRBV2 with TRBJ2-2; TRBD1 matches 7 bases. The germline gives CDR1 SNHLY, CDR2 FYNNEI. V was clipped by 6 bases and J by 3 bases; unmatched bases: 4. This CDR3 is 14 amino acids long. CDR3 protein: CASRVTGDTGELFF. CDR3 in DNA: TGTGCCAGCAGGGTTACAGGGGACACCGGGGAGCTGTTTTTT.

The V gene is TRBV9, the J gene TRBJ2-3; no clear D gene. Per germline, CDR1 SGDLS and CDR2 YYNGEE. This CDR3 has 14 amino acids. V lost 2 bases to trimming and J lost 4 bases, with 11 bases between them. The CDR3 coding sequence is TGTGCCAGCAGCGTTTCCGACTGGGCAGATACGCAGTATTTT. It codes for CASSVSDWADTQYF.

This chain joins TRBV5-1 and TRBJ2-2, with D perhaps given as TRBD1 or TRBD2 (6 bases each). Germline CDR1 SGHRS, CDR2 YFSETQ. The CDR3 covers 14 residues. V was cut by 4 bases and J by 4 bases, with 11 bases left in between. Here the CDR3 DNA reads TGCGCCAGCAGCACGGGGGACACCACCGGGGAGCTGTTTTTT. It yields the protein CASSTGDTTGELFF.

The chain has TRBV29-1 and TRBJ1-2; D ambiguous. The CDR3 has 13 residues. Germline V gene data show CDR1 as SQVTM and CDR2 as ANQGSEA. V lost 6 bases and J lost 2, with 13 bases in between. The CDR3 nucleotides read TGCAGCGTACCCCGGACGGAGAACTATGGCTACACCTTC. It yields the protein CSVPRTENYGYTF.

The chain has TRBV5-8 and TRBJ2-1; no clear D gene. Trimming took off 2 bases at V and 4 bases at J, with 7 bases between the two ends. This CDR3 has 13 residues. From germline, CDR1 is SGHTS and CDR2 YDEGEE. The CDR3 here is CASSFTPYNEQFF. The CDR3 DNA is TGTGCCAGCAGCTTTACCCCATACAATGAGCAGTTCTTC.

The chain couples TRBV19 to TRBJ2-7, with TRBD2 identical over 9 bases. The trim removed 3 bases at V and 5 bases at J, leaving 11 bases unmatched. Germline values: CDR1 LNHDA, CDR2 SQIVND (reference sequence). This CDR3 comprises 16 residues. The CDR3, as DNA: TGTGCCAGTAGTATTGGAGCGGGAGGACGAAATGACGAGCAGTACTTC. It specifies CASSIGAGGRNDEQYF. The full variable domain, in which reference TRBV19 and TRBJ2-7 provide the parts outside the CDR3, is DGGITQSPKYLFRKEGQNVTLSCEQNLNHDAMYWYRQDPGQGLRLIYYSQIVNDFQKGDIAEGYSVSREKKESFPLTVTSAQKNPTAFYLCASSIGAGGRNDEQYFGPGTRLTVT.